This T cell receptor beta chain was recorded in a study of immune heterogeneity within non-small cell lung tumors (dated by TCRdb to the late 2010s). Background for the entire study: Histology comprised several squamous cell carcinomas, 9 to 11 non-squamous carcinomas and 1 tumor not otherwise specified. The study combined whole-exome sequencing, RNA-seq and TCR beta repertoire sequencing of multiple spatially distinct regions from each NSCLC tumor to examine intratumoral immune heterogeneity. TCR repertoires were analyzed from around 57 tumor loci of around 15 patients, while transcriptome data covered only 44 loci from eleven to twelve patients. For mutant peptides 8 to 11 amino acids long, netMHCpan-3.0 predicted neoantigen binding to the HLA alleles of each patient. What the work shows at the level of the full study, not this receptor alone: Local T-cell repertoire clonality showed a statistically significant but moderate positive correlation with local tumor mutational burden (R 0.3 to 0.35). High-frequency TCR beta clonotypes were largely distinct between individual patients. Within a patient, identical dominant CDR3B clonotypes were found to recur across loci, yet unique high-frequency clones were also harbored in different tumor locations.

The TCR beta CDR3 region was amplified with a multiplex PCR system, in which a first round of 9 to 11 cycles was run using 32 V-gene forward and 13 J-gene reverse primers. First-round PCR used a QIAGEN Multiplex PCR Kit, and primer sequences were filed in Chinese patent CN105087789A. Illumina universal primers were added in a second PCR round performed with the Phusion High-Fidelity PCR Kit. Sequencing of the TCR libraries was done on the Illumina HiSeq X Ten platform in paired-end mode with a 151 bp read length. The original pipeline was this. Cutadapt removed reads without multiplex PCR primers, PEAR merged read pairs, and MiXCR with default settings called CDR3 regions. Repertoire diversity used Shannon entropy, and clonality was computed as one minus Shannon entropy divided by ln of productive unique sequence count. Dominant or high-frequency T-cell clones were defined as clonotypes at frequencies of at least 0.5%. TCRdb reanalyzed the raw reads on its own, using fastp at Q25 for trimming and MiXCR for clone calling, and kept in-frame beta chains. Duplicate CDR3 protein sequences are folded into a single record with the most common DNA and genes. It is TCRdb's table, rather than the study itself, that gives the V and J calls and clone size. The sample table shows tens of thousands of distinct CDR3 sequences, and around 30% are seen once. Approximately 4.2% of the sample rests with the top ten.

CDR1 and CDR2, looked up from the germline V gene, are ENHRY and SYGVKD. Counted from cysteine to phenylalanine, this CDR3 has 17 amino acids. Left in the record is the CDR3 DNA by itself, 51 bases read in frame from the first base. For the TCR template, genomic DNA was extracted from bulk tumor tissue, and 600 ng of gDNA was amplified for each sample. During surgery, several biopsies were collected from each primary tumor and placed as far from one another as possible within the tumor mass. The study cohort was described as untreated and was composed of newly diagnosed NSCLC cases undergoing curative surgery. Donors were approximately 15 newly diagnosed non-small cell lung cancer patients undergoing surgery with curative intent. A couple of independent pathologists reviewed the resected tumor masses. Only DNA and RNA samples of high quality went on to sequencing. This clonotype was recorded only once. Its antigen is unknown. The junction shows a germline mismatch at one end, possibly a read error.

Sequencing was performed on lung tumor tissue. Recombination connected TRBV10-3 to TRBJ2-2; 11 central bases correspond to TRBD2. The TCR was taken from a man aged 40-55 years with non-small cell lung cancer. The CDR3 loop reads CAFSAIVAGGGSGELFF. The DNA sequence follows: TGTGCCTTCAGTGCTATCGTAGCGGGAGGGGGATCCGGGGAGCTGTTTTTT.